The text below deals with one T cell receptor beta chain. The antigen is not known. This specimen includes other DNA sequences encoding the same CDR3. This record belongs to a study of cytomegalovirus exposure and HLA in healthy donors. About the research overall: Around 85 million unique TCR sequences came from HLA-typed donors in an early release.

Points from the study as a whole: A link between a missense DCLRE1C variant and TCR beta V- and J-gene trimming emerged from a later analysis. Apart from CMV serostatus, no immune exposure information was available.

V was clipped by 4 bases and J by 2 bases; unmatched bases: 3. Germline V gene sequence: CDR1 SGHRS, CDR2 YFSETQ. The CDR3 is made up of 14 amino acids. PCR primers comprised 60 Vbeta and 13 Jbeta primers. Authors' data handling: About 12 million of the 60 million to 80 million unique TCR beta chains counted in a later analysis were shared. TCRdb keeps only in-frame clones here, not all; method: immunoSEQ multiplex PCR. V and J calls and clone size are copied from that table; D and trimming were computed from the DNA. The table lists 150,000 to 200,000 clones, 82% of them singletons, with about 1.5% in the top ten.

Source material: PBMCs. The J gene is TRBJ1-5, the V gene TRBV5-1; 7 bases are shared with TRBD1. This TCR came from a man aged 35-49 years in good health and CMV-seronegative. The CDR3 DNA reads as TGCGCCAGCAGCCCTACAGGGGGCAATCAGCCCCAGCATTTT. This codes for CASSPTGGNQPQHF. Drawing the rest from reference TRBV5-1 and TRBJ1-5, the complete variable domain is KAGVTQTPRYLIKTRGQQVTLSCSPISGHRSVSWYQQTPGQGLQFLFEYFSETQRNKGNFPGRFSGRQFSNSRSEMNVSTLELGDSALYLCASSPTGGNQPQHFGDGTRLSIL.